This T cell receptor beta chain was identified in a study of cytomegalovirus exposure and HLA in healthy donors. Background on the study: Within the Caucasian-associated ancestry cluster were about 81% of the approximately 390 genotyped donors. Study-wide results and caveats: The availability of immune exposure information extended only to CMV serostatus. The likely explanation for a cluster of highly shared sequence variants was sequencing artifact. For TCR beta chains, V- and J-gene trimming was later linked to a missense DCLRE1C variant.

The PCR used 60 Vbeta and 13 Jbeta primers. The protocol was immunoSEQ multiplex PCR, while the TCRdb copy is restricted to in-frame clones and leaves out a portion. This sample carries around 170,000 clones, over 70% of them seen once, and the ten largest clones take roughly 0.5%. A remark on this clone: The antigen is unknown.

This CDR3 spans 15 amino acids. V shed 3 bases, J shed 9 bases, and the junction held 11 bases outside the gene matches. Per the germline V gene, CDR1 is MDHEN and CDR2 is SYDVKM. Sequencing was performed on PBMCs. The chain combines TRBV28 with TRBJ1-5, with 7 bases aligning to TRBD1. The sequence was collected from a woman between 45 and 60 years old in good health and CMV-seronegative. This CDR3 is CASSFWDSPSSPQHF. The CDR3, as DNA: TGTGCCAGCAGTTTTTGGGACAGCCCATCCTCGCCCCAGCATTTT.